This T cell receptor (beta chain) was sequenced in a study of OX40 agonist ivuxolimab in advanced cancers. For the study at large: Every 2 weeks, patients received ivuxolimab intravenously, dosed at 0.01 to 10 mg/kg. One hepatocellular carcinoma and two cutaneous melanoma patients partially responded. Study-wide results and caveats: At 0.1 to 3.0 mg/kg and by week 6, clonal expansion occurred in CD4+ and CD8+ blood T cells. Among patients with partial responses at 0.1-3.0 mg/kg, clonal expansion was among the lowest.

TCRdb's copy holds only in-frame clones and misses some; the assay was immunoSEQ multiplex PCR. The profile shows 55,000 to 85,000 clones, roughly nine tenths of them singletons. In regard to this clone: Antigen: not known.

The source was CD4+ or CD8+ T cells sorted from blood, collected in a trial of the OX40 agonist ivuxolimab. This sequence originates from an adult with an advanced solid tumor such as melanoma, head and neck, liver or kidney cancer.

In DNA form, the CDR3 reads TGTGCCAGCAGCTTACCGGGACAGGGTAAAACTGAAGCTTTCTTT. Its protein is CASSLPGQGKTEAFF. The rearrangement links TRBV7-2 to TRBJ1-1, with 9 bases identical to TRBD1. The ends lost 2 bases at V and 5 bases at J; junction bases unmatched: 6. The CDR3 runs 15 residues. Germline assignment: CDR1 SGHTA and CDR2 FQGNSA.